This record concerns one T cell receptor beta chain sequence. Its specificity is unknown. These data originate in a study of T cell responses to AZD1222 COVID-19 vaccine. The study's findings and limits: Among vaccine-associated CD4 TCRs, coverage spanned spike, with dominance at 160-218 and 743-854. Without day 14 samples, only post-peak T cell repertoires were studied. Spike-specific TCR depth and breadth grew after two AZD1222 doses.

Second-dose groups at about 4 or about 12 weeks were pooled. V was pared by 4 bases and J by 10 bases, with 12 bases between. Germline V gene data show CDR1 as SGDLS and CDR2 as YYNGEE. The CDR3 runs 13 residues. Sequencing was performed with immunoSEQ multiplex PCR; in TCRdb, only in-frame clones are kept and a portion is missing. The table records 98,000 or so clones, almost 90% of them present only once. Sequencing was performed on peripheral blood, taken 28 days after the second AZD1222 dose. The rearrangement joins TRBV9 to TRBJ1-6; D call uncertain. This receptor was taken from an adult who received the AZD1222 COVID-19 vaccine. Here the CDR3 DNA reads TGTGCCAGCAGCCCAACCACAGAGTCACCCCTCCACTTT. Encoded protein: CASSPTTESPLHF.